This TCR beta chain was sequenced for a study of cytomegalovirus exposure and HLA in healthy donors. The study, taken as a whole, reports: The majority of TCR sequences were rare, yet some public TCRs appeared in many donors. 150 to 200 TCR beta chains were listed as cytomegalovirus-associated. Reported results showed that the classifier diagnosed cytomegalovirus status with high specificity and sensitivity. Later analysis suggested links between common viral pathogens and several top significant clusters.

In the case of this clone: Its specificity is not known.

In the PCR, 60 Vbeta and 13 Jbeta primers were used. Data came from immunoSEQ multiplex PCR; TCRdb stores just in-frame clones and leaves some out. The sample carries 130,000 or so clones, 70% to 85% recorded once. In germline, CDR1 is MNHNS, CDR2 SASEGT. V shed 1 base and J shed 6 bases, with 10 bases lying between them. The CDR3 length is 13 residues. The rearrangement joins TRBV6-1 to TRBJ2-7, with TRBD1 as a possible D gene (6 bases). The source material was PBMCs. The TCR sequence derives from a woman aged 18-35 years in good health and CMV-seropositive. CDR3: CASSEGRGGEQYF. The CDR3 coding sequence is TGTGCCAGCAGTGAAGGACGAGGGGGCGAGCAGTACTTC.